The rows below give T cell receptor beta chains drawn from one sample of a study of T cell repertoires in cytomegalovirus infection. TCRdb re-derived calls from the reads in MiXCR, one entry per CDR3 protein. The sample has around 310,000 distinct CDR3 sequences; roughly 16% are singletons. Sequenced material: PBMCs. The receptor set was obtained from a human donor in good health (CMV status not recorded). Some clones in this sample may be carry-over from other donors' samples. Each CDR3 is given with its conserved first and last residue. A D gene is named only where the DNA matches it firmly. Size tells how often a clone was seen (once, few, many) or the class of an expanded clone, and some rows leave it out.

j_gene: TRBJ2-6
abundance: many
d_gene: TRBD2
v_gene: TRBV12-3/TRBV12-4
CDR3nt: TGTGCCAGCAGTTGGACACTAGCGGATACTGGGGCCAACGTCCTGACTTTC
CDR3aa: CASSWTLADTGANVLTF

j_gene: TRBJ2-1
abundance: many
d_gene: TRBD2
v_gene: TRBV12-3/TRBV12-4
CDR3nt: TGTGCCAGCAGTTCCGGGGGGGGCCCATTTAATGAGCAGTTCTTC
CDR3aa: CASSSGGGPFNEQFF

j_gene: TRBJ1-2
abundance: .
d_gene: TRBD1
v_gene: TRBV5-4
CDR3nt: TGTGCCAGCAGCTTGGATGGGACAGCTGCCTATGGCTACACCTTC
CDR3aa: CASSLDGTAAYGYTF

j_gene: TRBJ1-1
abundance: few
d_gene: .
v_gene: TRBV10-3
CDR3nt: TGTGCCATCAGTGATATCGGGTTGACTTTCTTT
CDR3aa: CAISDIGLTFF

j_gene: TRBJ2-3
abundance: .
d_gene: .
v_gene: TRBV6-4
CDR3nt: TGTGCCAGCAGTCGGACCTCGGGGGAGATAAGCACAGATACGCAGTATTTT
CDR3aa: CASSRTSGEISTDTQYF

j_gene: TRBJ2-5
abundance: .
d_gene: TRBD2
v_gene: TRBV20-1
CDR3nt: TGCAGTGCGACTAGCGGGGGCCAAGAGACCCAGTACTTC
CDR3aa: CSATSGGQETQYF

j_gene: TRBJ2-5
abundance: many
d_gene: TRBD1
v_gene: TRBV7-2
CDR3nt: TGTGCCAGCAGCTTAGGGCTCGGGACAGGACAAGAGACCCAGTACTTC
CDR3aa: CASSLGLGTGQETQYF

j_gene: TRBJ2-7
abundance: few
d_gene: .
v_gene: TRBV28
CDR3nt: TGTGCCAGCAGTTTAACCGGGACCCTAACCTACGAGCAGTACTTC
CDR3aa: CASSLTGTLTYEQYF

j_gene: TRBJ2-1
abundance: .
d_gene: TRBD2
v_gene: TRBV20-1
CDR3nt: TGCAGTGCTAGAGATCCGACGGGGGGTTCCTACAATGAGCAGTTCTTC
CDR3aa: CSARDPTGGSYNEQFF

j_gene: TRBJ2-3
abundance: .
d_gene: .
v_gene: TRBV9
CDR3nt: TGTGCCAGCAGCGTAGTACCAGATACGCAGTATTTT
CDR3aa: CASSVVPDTQYF

j_gene: TRBJ1-2
abundance: few
d_gene: TRBD1
v_gene: TRBV20-1
CDR3nt: TGCAGTGCGGCACCACAGGGGGCGGACTATGGCTACACCTTC
CDR3aa: CSAAPQGADYGYTF

j_gene: TRBJ2-7
abundance: few
d_gene: .
v_gene: TRBV18
CDR3nt: TGTGCCAGCTCACCACTTCGAACCTACGAGCAGTACTTC
CDR3aa: CASSPLRTYEQYF

j_gene: TRBJ2-1
abundance: few
d_gene: .
v_gene: TRBV11-1
CDR3nt: TGTGCCAGCAGCTTCCCAGGGGTTAGTACCTACAATGAGCAGTTCTTC
CDR3aa: CASSFPGVSTYNEQFF

j_gene: TRBJ1-2
abundance: .
d_gene: .
v_gene: TRBV11-2
CDR3nt: TGTGCCAGCAGCTCCGGGACCCGAAGACATGGCTACACCTTC
CDR3aa: CASSSGTRRHGYTF

j_gene: TRBJ1-2
abundance: .
d_gene: TRBD1
v_gene: TRBV28
CDR3nt: TGTGCCAGCAGCCCGATCGAAGGACAGGGTAACTATGGCTACACCTTC
CDR3aa: CASSPIEGQGNYGYTF

j_gene: TRBJ2-5
abundance: many
d_gene: .
v_gene: TRBV7-2
CDR3nt: TGTGCCAGCAGCTTAGCGCGGTTAGCGCAAGAGACCCAGTACTTC
CDR3aa: CASSLARLAQETQYF

j_gene: TRBJ2-3
abundance: .
d_gene: TRBD1
v_gene: TRBV27
CDR3nt: TGTGCCAGCAGCCGACAGGGGAATCGAGGAGATACGCAGTATTTT
CDR3aa: CASSRQGNRGDTQYF

j_gene: TRBJ2-3
abundance: .
d_gene: TRBD2
v_gene: TRBV20-1
CDR3nt: TGCAGTGCTAGAGATACAAGCGGGGCCCCTGGGGATACGCAGTATTTT
CDR3aa: CSARDTSGAPGDTQYF

j_gene: TRBJ1-1
abundance: .
d_gene: .
v_gene: TRBV12-3/TRBV12-4
CDR3nt: TGTGCCAGCAATCTTGCAGGGATGAACACTGAAGCTTTCTTT
CDR3aa: CASNLAGMNTEAFF

j_gene: TRBJ2-7
abundance: .
d_gene: .
v_gene: TRBV20-1
CDR3nt: TGCAGTGCTAGTGGGTCCGGGACGGGGAACCCCTCCGAGCAGTACTTC
CDR3aa: CSASGSGTGNPSEQYF

j_gene: TRBJ1-3
abundance: few
d_gene: .
v_gene: TRBV6-5
CDR3nt: TGTGCCAGCAGTTACTCCATTGAACCAGGCGCTGGAAACACCATATATTTT
CDR3aa: CASSYSIEPGAGNTIYF

j_gene: TRBJ2-7
abundance: .
d_gene: TRBD1
v_gene: TRBV2
CDR3nt: TGTGCCAGCAGTGCTTACAGGGGCGTGCACGAGCAGTACTTC
CDR3aa: CASSAYRGVHEQYF

j_gene: TRBJ1-1
abundance: few
d_gene: .
v_gene: TRBV9
CDR3nt: TGTGCCAGCGGTGGGCTGACTGAAGCTTTCTTT
CDR3aa: CASGGLTEAFF

j_gene: TRBJ1-4
abundance: many
d_gene: .
v_gene: TRBV7-8
CDR3nt: TGTGCCAGCAAAGGGTATAATGAAAAACTGTTTTTT
CDR3aa: CASKGYNEKLFF

j_gene: TRBJ2-1
abundance: many
d_gene: .
v_gene: TRBV6-2/TRBV6-3
CDR3nt: TGTGCCAGCAGTTACGGGGTTGGTGGGCAGTTCTTC
CDR3aa: CASSYGVGGQFF

j_gene: TRBJ1-6
abundance: many
d_gene: .
v_gene: TRBV11-2
CDR3nt: TGTGCCAGCAGCTTGCGATCTTCACCCCTCCACTTT
CDR3aa: CASSLRSSPLHF